These T cell receptor beta chains were read from a single sample in a study of T cells in Graves' hyperthyroidism and ophthalmopathy. TCRdb reprocessed the multiplex PCR reads via MiXCR and lists one record per CDR3 protein. The table shows under 250,000 distinct CDR3 sequences, with about 25% occurring only once. Sequenced: blood. These receptors were taken from a woman aged 35 to 49 with Graves' ophthalmopathy. The CDR3 runs from the conserved cysteine through the conserved F or W. Fields, in order: clone size, D gene, J gene, V gene, CDR3 DNA, CDR3 protein. A D gene is named only where the DNA matches it firmly. Clone size is stated in some rows and not others, as once, few, many or a class when expanded.

>many|TRBD1|TRBJ2-7|TRBV28
TGTGCCAGCAGTCCCCCGGACAGGGGGCGCTACGAGCAGTACTTC
CASSPPDRGRYEQYF
>many|.|TRBJ2-7|TRBV27
TGTGCCAGCAGTCTCAGGGCGACGAGCTCCTACGAGCAGTACTTC
CASSLRATSSYEQYF
>many|.|TRBJ2-7|TRBV7-6
TGTGCCAGCAGCCTAGGGGGTATAGGGGCAGCCGAGCAGTACTTC
CASSLGGIGAAEQYF
>many|.|TRBJ2-4|TRBV6-2/TRBV6-3
TGTGCCAGCAGTTACTCGAGGCTAGGTTCCACAAACATTCAGTACTTC
CASSYSRLGSTNIQYF
>.|TRBD2|TRBJ2-7|TRBV30
TGTGCCTGGAGTGTACTAGCTAGCGGGGGGACCTACGAGCAGTACTTC
CAWSVLASGGTYEQYF
>.|TRBD1|TRBJ1-1|TRBV7-9
TGTGCCAGCAGTCGAACAGGGGAGGGAGGCACTGAAGCTTTCTTT
CASSRTGEGGTEAFF
>many|TRBD2|TRBJ2-7|TRBV5-1
TGCGCCAGCAGCCCCGTTAAGGGGCTAGCGGGAGCTGGCGAGCAGTACTTC
CASSPVKGLAGAGEQYF
>.|.|TRBJ1-5|TRBV6-1
TGTGCCAGCAGGCGTACAGGGCTGAGCAATCAGCCCCAGCATTTT
CASRRTGLSNQPQHF
>many|.|TRBJ2-5|TRBV6-1
TGTGCCAGCAGTGACGCGGCCCGGAAGACCCAGTACTTC
CASSDAARKTQYF
>.|TRBD1|TRBJ2-7|TRBV6-1
TGTGCCAGCATCCGGGACAGTTGGGACGAGCAGTACTTC
CASIRDSWDEQYF
>few|.|TRBJ2-6|TRBV24-1
TGTGCCACCAGTGTTGGCGGCTCTGGGGCCAACGTCCTGACTTTC
CATSVGGSGANVLTF
>many|.|TRBJ2-7|TRBV4-1
TGCGCCAGCAGCCAAGGCCCACAGGCTACCTACGAGCAGTACTTC
CASSQGPQATYEQYF
>many|.|TRBJ1-1|TRBV19
TGTGCCAGTAGTCGGGTCGGCAGGATGAACACTGAAGCTTTCTTT
CASSRVGRMNTEAFF
>few|TRBD2|TRBJ2-5|TRBV28
TGTGCTAACACGGGACCGGGACTAGCGCCCGACCAAGAGACCCAGTACTTC
CANTGPGLAPDQETQYF
>.|.|TRBJ1-5|TRBV12-3/TRBV12-4
TGTGCCAGCAGTTTAAACTCCCGGGGCACCCTTAATCAGCCCCAGCATTTT
CASSLNSRGTLNQPQHF
>.|TRBD1|TRBJ1-2|TRBV12-3/TRBV12-4
TGTGCCAGCAGTCTGACAGGGGGGAACGGTGGCTACACCTTC
CASSLTGGNGGYTF
>many|.|TRBJ2-7|TRBV25-1
TGTGCCAGCAGCGTTCTTACAGGTTTCGAGCAGTACTTC
CASSVLTGFEQYF
>many|.|TRBJ2-5|TRBV20-1
TGCAGTGGTCGGGATCCCCGGGGGCAAGAGACCCAGTACTTC
CSGRDPRGQETQYF
>.|.|TRBJ1-1|TRBV6-2/TRBV6-3
TGTGCCAGCAGTCTACTCTTGGACACTGAAGCTTTCTTT
CASSLLLDTEAFF